These 19 T cell receptor beta chains originate from one sample sequenced in a study of T-cell reconstitution after alpha-beta-depleted transplantation in children listed by TCRdb under 2016. This specimen's treatment or condition label, interpreted: allogeneic hematopoietic cell transplantation with graft depleted of TCRalphabeta T cells and CD19 B cells. Libraries were built with PCR. TCRdb lists the instrument as Illumina HiSeq 2500. TCR library preparation used molecular barcoding, with unique molecular identifiers applied to normalize quantification of the TCRbeta repertoire. TCRdb took the public reads, trimmed them with fastp at Q25, ran MiXCR for clone calling and kept in-frame beta chains. All rows with the same CDR3 protein become a single entry with the most common DNA and genes. Present in this sample are 600,000 to 800,000 distinct CDR3 sequences, about 12% of which were seen just once. The ten largest clones capture 0.79% of the sample.

Specimen: PBMCs, collected before TCRalphabeta/CD19-depleted stem cell transplant. These receptors were obtained from a girl aged 2-9 years with congenital amegakaryocytic thrombocytopenia, due to receive a stem cell transplant.

This clonotype was picked up many times. The chain links TRBV5-1 to TRBJ2-7; D is ambiguous. Trimming stripped 4 bases from V and 0 bases from J, with 17 bases between. Germline CDR1 and CDR2: SGHRS and YFSETQ. The length of the CDR3 is 16 residues. CDR3 nucleotide sequence: TGCGCCAGCAGCACCGTCACCCGGGCCTTCTCCTACGAGCAGTACTTC. The encoded protein is CASSTVTRAFSYEQYF.

There are a few counts of this clonotype. This chain uses TRBV28 with TRBJ2-3; no definite D call. Germline V CDR1 and CDR2: MDHEN, SYDVKM. V dropped 8 bases and J dropped 0 bases, with 15 bases sitting between them. There are 15 residues in the CDR3. CDR3 sequence (DNA): TGTGCCAGCTCTTATGGTTCCCTGAGCACAGATACGCAGTATTTT. Translating it yields CASSYGSLSTDTQYF.

This clonotype was detected only a few times. The J gene is TRBJ1-5, the V gene TRBV7-2; D remains unclear. The V gene lost 2 bases and the J gene lost 4 bases, with 6 bases spanning the gap. The CDR3 contains 13 residues. The V gene's germline CDR1 is SGHTA and CDR2 FQGNSA. CDR3: CASSLLRNQPQHF. DNA of the CDR3: TGTGCCAGCAGCTTATTGAGAAATCAGCCCCAGCATTTT.

This clonotype was found many times. The chain employs TRBV28 and TRBJ2-3, with 7 positions matching TRBD1. The CDR3 runs to 16 residues. V lost 6 bases, J lost 3 bases, and 12 bases stayed unmatched. The V gene's germline CDR1 is MDHEN and CDR2 SYDVKM. In DNA form, the CDR3 reads TGTGCCAGCAGCTCTCCAGGGGGTAAAGGGACAGATACGCAGTATTTT. Protein product: CASSSPGGKGTDTQYF.

This clonotype was observed a few times. V usage is TRBV30 and J usage is TRBJ2-5; 7 nucleotides match TRBD1. The length of the CDR3 is 12 residues. V gave up 0 bases and J gave up 13 bases; unmatched junction bases: 8. Germline loops: CDR1 GTSNPN, CDR2 SVGIG (reference sequence). The CDR3: CAWSVVGGQGYF. CDR3 bases: TGTGCCTGGAGTGTTGTAGGGGGCCAAGGGTACTTC.

This clonotype showed up many times. J is TRBJ1-1 and V is TRBV6-5; 8 bases align to TRBD1. CDR3 size: 11 residues. V trimming: 9 bases; J trimming: 7 bases; junction bases outside the gene matches: 4. Germline values: CDR1 MNHEY, CDR2 SVGAGI. CDR3 sequence (DNA): TGTGCCAGTCAGACAGGGGTTGAAGCTTTCTTT. It specifies CASQTGVEAFF.

This chain connects TRBV5-2 to TRBJ2-7; the table's D call TRBD1 went unverified against the DNA. TRBV5-2 is given as a pseudogene. This CDR3 region has 14 residues. CDR3 sequence reads: CASNPNRVSYEQYF. The CDR3 DNA reads TGTGCCAGCAACCCTAACAGGGTTTCCTACGAGCAGTACTTC.

This clonotype appeared a few times. The V and J genes are TRBV7-8 and TRBJ2-1, with no clear D. The CDR3 is 15 residues long. CDR1 SGHVS and CDR2 FQNEAQ come from the germline V gene. Trimming pared 2 bases from V and 3 bases from J, leaving 11 bases between. CDR3 sequence (DNA): TGTGCCAGCAGCTTAATACTATCACGCTACAATGAGCAGTTCTTC. Translating gives CASSLILSRYNEQFF.

At least ten counts were recorded for this clonotype. This chain links TRBV12-3 or TRBV12-4 with TRBJ2-7; 8 bases align to TRBD1. The CDR3 covers 14 residues. The V segment lost 5 bases and the J segment 1 base; nucleotides outside the gene matches: 4. The CDR3 DNA reads TGTGCCAGCAGTGACAGGGGTCTGTCCTACGAGCAGTACTTC. This encodes CASSDRGLSYEQYF.

This clonotype appeared a few times. The chain joins TRBV7-9 to TRBJ2-1, with no clear D. Between the trimmed V and J ends, which lost 2 bases and 9 bases, there was a span of 20 bases. The CDR3 contains 16 residues. Germline V gene sequence: CDR1 SEHNR, CDR2 FQNEAQ (reference sequence). CDR3 bases: TGTGCCAGCAGCTTACCCGCGCCGGGCAGTGGTCGTGAGCAGTTCTTC. Residues: CASSLPAPGSGREQFF.

The gene calls are TRBV7-9 and TRBJ2-3, with 12 bases lining up with TRBD2. Germline-derived CDR1 and CDR2 are SEHNR and FQNEAQ (reference sequence). With 3 bases clipped from V and 2 bases from J, the junction kept 6 bases outside the gene matches. The CDR3 has 17 amino acids. The CDR3 spells CASSFRLAGASTDTQYF. The CDR3 nucleotides are TGTGCCAGCAGCTTCCGACTAGCGGGAGCTTCCACAGATACGCAGTATTTT.

The genes are TRBV5-6 and TRBJ1-3; D call uncertain. There are 14 residues in the CDR3. Between the trimmed V and J ends, which lost 3 bases and 3 bases, there was a span of 10 bases. Germline V lookup: CDR1 SGHDT, CDR2 YYEEEE. In DNA, the CDR3 is TGTGCCAGCAGCTGGAACAGCGGTGGAAACACCATATATTTT. Residues: CASSWNSGGNTIYF.

Many counts were recorded for this clonotype. V gene TRBV5-1 combines with J gene TRBJ2-2; tentatively, D is TRBD2 (5 bases). V was trimmed by 2 bases and J by 6 bases, leaving 17 bases between them. From germline, CDR1 is SGHRS and CDR2 YFSETQ. The CDR3 consists of 16 residues. This chain's CDR3 is CASSFMERSRAGELFF. The DNA of the CDR3 is TGCGCCAGCAGCTTTATGGAGCGGTCCCGAGCCGGGGAGCTGTTTTTT.

This clonotype was observed many times. The chain uses TRBV7-8 and TRBJ2-7; D remains ambiguous. Trimming pared 2 bases from V and 2 bases from J, leaving 10 bases between. This CDR3 is 14 amino acids long. Germline CDR1 is SGHVS and CDR2 is FQNEAQ. CDR3 nucleotide sequence: TGTGCCAGCAGCTTACTTTCCATTCCCTACGAGCAGTACTTC. Translating it yields CASSLLSIPYEQYF.

Many counts were recorded for this clonotype. The rearrangement links TRBV7-9 to TRBJ2-1, with 9 bases fitting TRBD1. After removal of 5 bases from V and 8 bases from J, the junction contained 7 bases not matched to a gene. Germline CDR1 SEHNR, CDR2 FQNEAQ (reference sequence). The CDR3 extends over 14 amino acids. The CDR3 reads CASSTGTGIYEQFF. The CDR3 nucleotides read TGTGCCAGCAGCACCGGGACAGGGATCTATGAGCAGTTCTTC.

The chain has TRBV29-1 and TRBJ2-1; 8 nucleotides agree with TRBD2. The CDR3 has 14 residues. Germline CDR1 is SQVTM and CDR2 is ANQGSEA. The V gene end was trimmed by 8 bases and the J gene end by 7 bases; junction bases not matched to a gene: 13. The DNA for the CDR3 is TGCAGCATCGGGAGGGCTAGCCCTTTAAATGAGCAGTTCTTC. Protein: CSIGRASPLNEQFF.

This clonotype was observed many times. The chain carries TRBV12-3 or TRBV12-4 and TRBJ2-3; TRBD2 aligns across 9 bases. Unmatched junction bases numbered 3, after V lost 6 bases and J lost 2 bases. The CDR3 runs 14 residues. The CDR3 DNA follows: TGTGCCAGCAGGGGGGGACTAGCCACAGATACGCAGTATTTT. It is translated as CASRGGLATDTQYF.

Here the CDR3 DNA reads TGCAGCGCCAACGGGGACAGGGGTAATGAGCAGTTCTTC. It is translated as CSANGDRGNEQFF. This chain joins TRBV29-1 and TRBJ2-1; 10 bases agree with TRBD1. The CDR3 is 13 residues long. V gave up 7 bases and J gave up 7 bases; unmatched junction bases: 7. Germline CDR1 and CDR2: SQVTM and ANQGSEA.

In its sample, this clonotype was seen a few times. The genes are TRBV18 and TRBJ2-1, with a weak D call TRBD1 (5 bases). Germline V gives CDR1 KGHSH, CDR2 LQKENI. The length of the CDR3 is 15 residues. V was shortened by 6 bases and J by 1 base, with 13 bases between the two germline ends. Here the CDR3 reads CASSPYRSSYNEQFF. The DNA for the CDR3 is TGTGCCAGCTCGCCTTACAGGAGTTCCTACAATGAGCAGTTCTTC.